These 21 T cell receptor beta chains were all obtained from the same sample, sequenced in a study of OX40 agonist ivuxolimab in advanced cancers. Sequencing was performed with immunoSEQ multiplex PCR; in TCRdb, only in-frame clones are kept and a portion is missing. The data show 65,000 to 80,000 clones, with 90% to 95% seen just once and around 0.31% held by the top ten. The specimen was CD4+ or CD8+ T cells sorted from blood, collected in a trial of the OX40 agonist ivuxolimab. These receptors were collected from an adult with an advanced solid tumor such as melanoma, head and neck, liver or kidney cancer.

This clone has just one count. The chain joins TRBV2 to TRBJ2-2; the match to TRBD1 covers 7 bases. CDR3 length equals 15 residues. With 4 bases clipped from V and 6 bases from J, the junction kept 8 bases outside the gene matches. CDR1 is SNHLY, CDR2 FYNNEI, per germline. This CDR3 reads CASSGDRASAGELFF. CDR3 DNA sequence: TGTGCCAGCAGTGGAGACAGGGCGTCGGCCGGGGAGCTGTTTTTT. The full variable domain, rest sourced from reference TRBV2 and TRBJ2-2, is EPEVTQTPSHQVTQMGQEVILRCVPISNHLYFYWYRQILGQKVEFLVSFYNNEISEKSEIFDDQFSVERPDGSNFTLKIRSTKLEDSAMYFCASSGDRASAGELFFGEGSRLTVL.

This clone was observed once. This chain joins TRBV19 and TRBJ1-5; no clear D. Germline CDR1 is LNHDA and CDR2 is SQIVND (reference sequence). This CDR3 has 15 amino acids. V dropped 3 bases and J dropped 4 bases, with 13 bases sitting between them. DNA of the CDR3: TGTGCCAGTAGTATCCCACCCCGAGGAAATCAGCCCCAGCATTTT. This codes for CASSIPPRGNQPQHF. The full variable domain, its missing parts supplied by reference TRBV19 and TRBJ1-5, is DGGITQSPKYLFRKEGQNVTLSCEQNLNHDAMYWYRQDPGQGLRLIYYSQIVNDFQKGDIAEGYSVSREKKESFPLTVTSAQKNPTAFYLCASSIPPRGNQPQHFGDGTRLSIL.

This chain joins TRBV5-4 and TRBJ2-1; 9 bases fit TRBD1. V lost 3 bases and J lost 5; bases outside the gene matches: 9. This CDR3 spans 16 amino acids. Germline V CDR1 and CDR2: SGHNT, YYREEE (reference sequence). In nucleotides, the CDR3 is TGTGCCAGCAGCTACCCGACAGGGGGATTCAACAATGAGCAGTTCTTC. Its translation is CASSYPTGGFNNEQFF.

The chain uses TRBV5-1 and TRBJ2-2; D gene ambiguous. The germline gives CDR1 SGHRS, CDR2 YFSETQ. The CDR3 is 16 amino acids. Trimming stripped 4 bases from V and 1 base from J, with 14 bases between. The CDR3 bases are TGCGCCAGCAGCCCGGATAGGACGGGGAACACCGGGGAGCTGTTTTTT. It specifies CASSPDRTGNTGELFF.

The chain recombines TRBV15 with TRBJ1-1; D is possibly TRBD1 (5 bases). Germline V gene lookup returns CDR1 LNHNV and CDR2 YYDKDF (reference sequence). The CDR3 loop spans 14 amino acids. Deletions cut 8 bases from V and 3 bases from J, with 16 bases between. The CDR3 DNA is TGTGCCACCGGGAGCGGGGGGGGTCACACTGAAGCTTTCTTT. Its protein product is CATGSGGGHTEAFF.

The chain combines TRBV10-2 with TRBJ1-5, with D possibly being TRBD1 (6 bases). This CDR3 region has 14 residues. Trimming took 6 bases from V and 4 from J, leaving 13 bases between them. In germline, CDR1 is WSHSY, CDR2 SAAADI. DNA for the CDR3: TGCGCCAGCAGGAGCCAGGGGAGAAATCAGCCCCAGCATTTT. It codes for CASRSQGRNQPQHF.

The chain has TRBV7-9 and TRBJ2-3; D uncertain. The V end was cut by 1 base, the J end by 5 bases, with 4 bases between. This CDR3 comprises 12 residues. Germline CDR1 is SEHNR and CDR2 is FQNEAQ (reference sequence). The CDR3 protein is CASSLGKDTQYF. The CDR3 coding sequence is TGTGCCAGCAGCTTAGGGAAAGATACGCAGTATTTT.

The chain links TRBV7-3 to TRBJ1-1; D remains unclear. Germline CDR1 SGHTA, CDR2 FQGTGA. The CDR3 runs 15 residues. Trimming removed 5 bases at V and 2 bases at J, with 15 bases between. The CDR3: CASSPNGGINTEAFF. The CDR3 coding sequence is TGTGCCAGCAGCCCGAACGGCGGTATTAACACTGAAGCTTTCTTT. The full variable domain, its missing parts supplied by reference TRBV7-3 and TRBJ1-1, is GAGVSQTPSNKVTEKGKYVELRCDPISGHTALYWYRQSLGQGPEFLIYFQGTGAADDSGLPNDRFFAVRPEGSVSTLKIQRTERGDSAVYLCASSPNGGINTEAFFGQGTRLTVV.

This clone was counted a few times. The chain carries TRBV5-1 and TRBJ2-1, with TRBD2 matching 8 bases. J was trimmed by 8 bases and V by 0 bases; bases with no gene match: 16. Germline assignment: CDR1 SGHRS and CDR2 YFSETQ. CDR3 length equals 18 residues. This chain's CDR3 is CASSLDWSGSSLVDEQFF. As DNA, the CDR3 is TGCGCCAGCAGCTTGGATTGGAGCGGGAGTAGTCTCGTGGATGAGCAGTTCTTC.

The CDR3 region is CASSEDSGREQETQYF. Here the CDR3 DNA reads TGTGCCAGCAGTGAAGATAGCGGGCGGGAACAAGAGACCCAGTACTTC. The V call is TRBV2, the J call TRBJ2-5; 7 bases are a match to TRBD2. V dropped 1 base and J dropped 2; count of bases not matched to a gene: 7. The CDR3 is made up of 16 amino acids. Germline-derived CDR1 and CDR2 are SNHLY and FYNNEI. The full variable domain, with the rest looked up from reference TRBV2 and TRBJ2-5, is EPEVTQTPSHQVTQMGQEVILRCVPISNHLYFYWYRQILGQKVEFLVSFYNNEISEKSEIFDDQFSVERPDGSNFTLKIRSTKLEDSAMYFCASSEDSGREQETQYFGPGTRLLVL.

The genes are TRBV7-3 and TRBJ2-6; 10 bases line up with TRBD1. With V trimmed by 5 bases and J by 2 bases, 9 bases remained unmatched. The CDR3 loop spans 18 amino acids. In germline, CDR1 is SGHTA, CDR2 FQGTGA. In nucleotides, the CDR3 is TGTGCCAGCAGCCGACGAGGGACAGGGGAAGCTGGGGCCAACGTCCTGACTTTC. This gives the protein CASSRRGTGEAGANVLTF.

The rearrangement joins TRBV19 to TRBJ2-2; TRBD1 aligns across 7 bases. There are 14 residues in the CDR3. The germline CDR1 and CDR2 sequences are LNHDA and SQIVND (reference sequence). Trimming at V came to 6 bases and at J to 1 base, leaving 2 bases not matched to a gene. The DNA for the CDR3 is TGTGCCAGTAGAAGGACAGGGAACACCGGGGAGCTGTTTTTT. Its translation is CASRRTGNTGELFF.

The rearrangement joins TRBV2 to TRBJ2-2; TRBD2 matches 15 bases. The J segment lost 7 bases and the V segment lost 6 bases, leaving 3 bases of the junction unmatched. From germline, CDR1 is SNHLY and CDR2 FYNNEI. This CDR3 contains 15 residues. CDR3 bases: TGTGCCAGCAGGGGACTAGCGGGAGGTATCGGGGAGCTGTTTTTT. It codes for CASRGLAGGIGELFF.

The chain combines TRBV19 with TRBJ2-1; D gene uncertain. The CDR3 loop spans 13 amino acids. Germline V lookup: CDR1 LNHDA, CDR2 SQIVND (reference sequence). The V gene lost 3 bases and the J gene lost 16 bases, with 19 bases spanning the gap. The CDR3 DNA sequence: TGTGCCAGTAGTATCCAAGGCTCGGATAGGCAATTCTTC. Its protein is CASSIQGSDRQFF.

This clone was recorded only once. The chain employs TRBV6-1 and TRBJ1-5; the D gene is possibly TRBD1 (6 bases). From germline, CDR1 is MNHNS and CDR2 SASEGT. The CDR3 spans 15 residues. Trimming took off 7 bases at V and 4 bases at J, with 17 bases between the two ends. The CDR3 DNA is TGTGCCAGCACCCTTCTATCGGGGGCAAATCAGCCCCAGCATTTT. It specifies CASTLLSGANQPQHF.

The CDR3 region is CASSVEVSSAPYEQYF. The CDR3 nucleotides read TGTGCCAGCAGCGTAGAGGTATCTAGCGCGCCCTACGAGCAGTACTTC. The genes are TRBV9 and TRBJ2-7, with D perhaps matching TRBD2 (6 bases). Germline lookup yields CDR1 SGDLS and CDR2 YYNGEE. Trimming left V 0 bases short and J 2 bases short, with 15 bases between. The CDR3 runs 16 residues.

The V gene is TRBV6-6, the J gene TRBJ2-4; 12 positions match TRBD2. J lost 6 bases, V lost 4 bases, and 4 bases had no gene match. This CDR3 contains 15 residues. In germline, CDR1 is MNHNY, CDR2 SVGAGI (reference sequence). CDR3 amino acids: CASSWTSGTVNIQYF. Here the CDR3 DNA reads TGTGCCAGCAGTTGGACTAGCGGGACGGTAAACATTCAGTACTTC.

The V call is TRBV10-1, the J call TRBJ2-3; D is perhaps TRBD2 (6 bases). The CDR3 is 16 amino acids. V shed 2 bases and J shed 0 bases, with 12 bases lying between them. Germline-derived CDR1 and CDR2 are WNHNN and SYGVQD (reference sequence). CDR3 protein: CASSEEGRWSTDTQYF. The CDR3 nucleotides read TGCGCCAGCAGTGAGGAGGGGAGGTGGAGCACAGATACGCAGTATTTT.

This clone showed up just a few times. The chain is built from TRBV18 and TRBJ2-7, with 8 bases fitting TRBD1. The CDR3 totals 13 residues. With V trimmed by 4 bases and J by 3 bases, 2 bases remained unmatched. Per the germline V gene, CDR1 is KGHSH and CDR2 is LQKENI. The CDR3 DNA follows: TGTGCCAGCTCACTCGGACAGGGCTACGAGCAGTACTTC. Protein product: CASSLGQGYEQYF.

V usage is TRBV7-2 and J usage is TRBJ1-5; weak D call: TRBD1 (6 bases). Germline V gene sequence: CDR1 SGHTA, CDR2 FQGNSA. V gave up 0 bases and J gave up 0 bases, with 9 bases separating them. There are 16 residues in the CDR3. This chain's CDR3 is CASSLAGASSNQPQHF. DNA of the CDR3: TGTGCCAGCAGCTTAGCGGGGGCTTCTAGCAATCAGCCCCAGCATTTT. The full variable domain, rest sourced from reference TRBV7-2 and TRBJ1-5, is GAGVSQSPSNKVTEKGKDVELRCDPISGHTALYWYRQSLGQGLEFLIYFQGNSAPDKSGLPSDRFSAERTGGSVSTLTIQRTQQEDSAVYLCASSLAGASSNQPQHFGDGTRLSIL.

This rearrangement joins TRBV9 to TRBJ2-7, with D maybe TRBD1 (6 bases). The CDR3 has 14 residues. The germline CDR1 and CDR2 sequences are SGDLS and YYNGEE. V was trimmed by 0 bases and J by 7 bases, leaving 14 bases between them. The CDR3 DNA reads TGTGCCAGCAGCGTAGGTGAGAGGGGGTGGGAGCAGTACTTC. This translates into CASSVGERGWEQYF.